The 29 T cell receptor beta chains presented below share a single source sample, sequenced in a study of identical twins. One entry per CDR3 protein, called by TCRdb with MiXCR from the 5' RACE reads. The sample lists about 490,000 distinct CDR3 sequences, 13% to 15% occurring once. This sample was also put to use in a study of yellow fever vaccine responses in identical twins.

The sequenced material came from CD4+ T cells sorted from blood. The source of these receptors is a woman under 30 in good health.

This clonotype was detected ten times or more. The chain links TRBV20-1 to TRBJ1-4, with D perhaps matching TRBD1 (5 bases). Trimming stripped 0 bases from V and 3 bases from J, with 8 bases between. This CDR3 contains 14 residues. The germline gives CDR1 DFQATT, CDR2 SNEGSKA (reference sequence). The CDR3 reads CSARDLTANEKLFF. The CDR3 DNA follows: TGCAGTGCTAGAGATTTGACAGCTAATGAAAAACTGTTTTTT.

This clonotype turned up a few times. The chain recombines TRBV12-3 or TRBV12-4 with TRBJ1-2, with D maybe TRBD1 (6 bases). V was clipped by 2 bases and J by 6 bases, with 19 bases between them. The CDR3 is made up of 16 amino acids. The CDR3 bases are TGTGCCAGCAGTTTAAGGAAAGGGGGAGCATTCGATGGCTACACCTTC. Translating gives CASSLRKGGAFDGYTF.

This clonotype has only a few counts. The rearrangement joins TRBV12-3 or TRBV12-4 to TRBJ2-4; D may be TRBD1 or TRBD2 (5 bases each). This CDR3 comprises 18 residues. V lost 5 bases and J 0 bases, leaving 20 bases between the germline ends. The CDR3 bases are TGTGCCAGCAGTCCGGAACTTTGGGGGAGACTAGCCAAAAACATTCAGTACTTC. It translates to CASSPELWGRLAKNIQYF.

This clonotype has only a few counts. The chain uses TRBV29-1 and TRBJ1-4; D is unclear. CDR3 length: 13 amino acids. Between the trimmed V and J ends, which lost 4 bases and 7 bases, there was a span of 13 bases. Germline CDR1 and CDR2: SQVTM and ANQGSEA. CDR3 sequence reads: CSVVGNSGEKLFF. DNA for the CDR3: TGCAGCGTTGTAGGGAATTCGGGTGAAAAACTGTTTTTT. The entire variable domain, with the rest obtained from reference TRBV29-1 and TRBJ1-4, is as follows: SAVISQKPSRDICQRGTSLTIQCQVDSQVTMMFWYRQQPGQSLTLIATANQGSEATYESGFVIDKFPISRPNLTFSTLTVSNMSPEDSSIYLCSVVGNSGEKLFFGSGTQLSVL.

Many counts were recorded for this clonotype. V is TRBV12-3 or TRBV12-4 and J is TRBJ2-7; no reliable D call. V was shortened by 3 bases and J by 0 bases, with 12 bases between the two germline ends. This CDR3 spans 15 amino acids. Written as DNA, the CDR3 is TGTGCCAGCAGTTTTCTGGGCTCGAGCTCCTACGAGCAGTACTTC. Translated: CASSFLGSSSYEQYF.

The chain combines TRBV20-1 with TRBJ2-1; D may be TRBD2 (5 bases). The CDR3 contains 14 residues. V lost 3 bases to trimming and J lost 6 bases, with 15 bases between them. Germline V gene lookup returns CDR1 DFQATT and CDR2 SNEGSKA (reference sequence). DNA of the CDR3: TGCAGTGCTAGTAGGAGTGGTAGCGTCAATGAGCAGTTCTTC. This codes for CSASRSGSVNEQFF.

V usage is TRBV5-1 and J usage is TRBJ2-5; D is perhaps TRBD2 (5 bases). CDR1 is SGHRS and CDR2 is YFSETQ in the germline V gene. V was pared by 2 bases and J by 2 bases, with 13 bases between. There are 15 residues in the CDR3. CDR3 amino acids: CASSFTASLQETQYF. The CDR3 nucleotides are TGCGCCAGCAGCTTTACGGCTAGCCTTCAAGAGACCCAGTACTTC.

This clonotype was observed at least ten times. The genes are TRBV4-1 and TRBJ1-2; D not resolved. Per the germline V gene, CDR1 is MGHRA and CDR2 is YSYEKL. The CDR3 has 14 residues. V was trimmed by 3 bases and J by 5 bases, leaving 13 bases between them. CDR3 sequence: CASSQDDGPYGYTF. In nucleotides, the CDR3 is TGCGCCAGCAGCCAGGATGACGGTCCTTATGGCTACACCTTC.

This clonotype was picked up a small number of times. J is TRBJ2-7 and V is TRBV6-1, with D perhaps matching TRBD1 or TRBD2 (5 bases each). This CDR3 region has 13 residues. V shed 7 bases and J shed 0 bases, with 10 bases lying between them. CDR1 and CDR2 from the germline V gene are MNHNS and SASEGT. CDR3 nucleotides: TGTGCCAGCAACTCAGGGAGCTCCTACGAGCAGTACGTC. Translated, it gives CASNSGSSYEQYV.

V usage is TRBV10-3 and J usage is TRBJ2-7; no definite D call. The ends were cut back, 8 bases at V and 6 bases at J, with 17 bases in the middle. This CDR3 is built from 13 residues. Germline V lookup: CDR1 ENHRY, CDR2 SYGVKD. CDR3 in amino acids: CAIDHDILGEQYF. CDR3 DNA sequence: TGTGCCATCGACCACGACATTCTGGGCGAGCAGTACTTC.

This clonotype has a handful of counts. CDR3 loop: CSVVGPTGELFF. Written as DNA, the CDR3 is TGCAGTGTCGTGGGACCCACCGGGGAGCTGTTTTTT. The chain carries TRBV20-1 and TRBJ2-2, with D perhaps matching TRBD1 or TRBD2 (5 bases each). Trimming took 7 bases from V and 4 from J, leaving 10 bases between them. Germline loops: CDR1 DFQATT, CDR2 SNEGSKA (reference sequence). CDR3 length equals 12 residues.

This clonotype was counted at least ten times. V gene TRBV6-1 combines with J gene TRBJ1-1; 8 bases are a match to TRBD1. Germline CDR1 is MNHNS and CDR2 is SASEGT. V trimming: 7 bases; J trimming: 1 base; junction bases outside the gene matches: 5. CDR3 size: 14 residues. In DNA, the CDR3 is TGTGCCAGCATCGCCGGGACAGGGAACACTGAAGCTTTCTTT. It codes for CASIAGTGNTEAFF.

This chain connects TRBV5-1 to TRBJ1-1; possible D gene TRBD1, 6 bases. Germline V lookup: CDR1 SGHRS, CDR2 YFSETQ. This CDR3 has 16 amino acids. V was trimmed by 0 bases and J by 6 bases, leaving 18 bases between them. The CDR3 loop is CASSLANGGLTSEAFF. CDR3 bases: TGCGCCAGCAGCTTGGCTAATGGGGGGCTCACTTCTGAAGCTTTCTTT.

The chain combines TRBV10-2 with TRBJ2-7, with D perhaps TRBD1 or TRBD2 (5 bases each). The V and J ends lost 2 bases and 0 bases respectively, with 11 bases between them. The CDR3 contains 15 residues. CDR1 and CDR2 from the germline V gene are WSHSY and SAAADI. CDR3: CASSEGTAGSYEQYV. CDR3 nucleotide sequence: TGCGCCAGCAGTGAGGGGACCGCCGGCTCCTACGAGCAGTACGTC.

In this sample, this clonotype turned up a few times. V and J are TRBV4-1 and TRBJ2-3; D is possibly TRBD1 or TRBD2 (6 bases each). The CDR3 contains 12 residues. V shed 0 bases and J shed 11 bases, with 9 bases lying between them. Germline lookup yields CDR1 MGHRA and CDR2 YSYEKL. CDR3 nucleotide sequence: TGCGCCAGCAGCCAAGAAGGGGGGATGCAGTATTTT. It encodes CASSQEGGMQYF.

The chain carries TRBV11-2 and TRBJ2-1; 10 bases map to TRBD2. Unmatched junction bases numbered 12, after V lost 4 bases and J lost 6 bases. Germline CDR1 reads SGHAT; CDR2 reads FQNNGV. The CDR3 is made up of 17 amino acids. CDR3 DNA: TGTGCCAGCAGCTCGAGATTAGCGGGAGGAAGTCGCAATGAGCAGTTCTTC. It is translated as CASSSRLAGGSRNEQFF.

The CDR3 here is CASSWEENYGYTF. In DNA, the CDR3 is TGTGCCAGCAGCTGGGAGGAAAACTATGGCTACACCTTC. V usage is TRBV2 and J usage is TRBJ1-2; D is unclear. Deletions cut 6 bases from V and 2 bases from J, with 10 bases between. Germline assignment: CDR1 SNHLY and CDR2 FYNNEI. The CDR3 runs 13 residues.

The chain recombines TRBV27 with TRBJ2-1; D is unresolved. The CDR3 is 14 amino acids. Trimming pared 2 bases from V and 1 base from J, leaving 6 bases between. Looked up from germline, CDR1 is MNHEY and CDR2 is SMNVEV (reference sequence). CDR3 DNA: TGTGCCAGCAGTTTAAAGGCTTCCTACAATGAGCAGTTCTTC. Translation gives CASSLKASYNEQFF.

V and J are TRBV5-1 and TRBJ2-3; 7 positions agree with TRBD1. This CDR3 comprises 16 residues. The germline V gene encodes CDR1 SGHRS and CDR2 YFSETQ. J was trimmed by 0 bases and V by 3 bases; bases with no gene match: 7. The CDR3 is CASSYPTGKSTDTQYF. CDR3 DNA: TGCGCCAGCAGCTACCCGACAGGGAAAAGCACAGATACGCAGTATTTT.

This chain links TRBV6-5 with TRBJ1-5; D possibly corresponds to TRBD1 (5 bases). Germline CDR1 reads MNHEY; CDR2 reads SVGAGI. V lost 2 bases and J lost 1, with 9 bases in between. The CDR3 is made up of 15 amino acids. In DNA, the CDR3 is TGTGCCAGCAGTTACGTATCAGGGAGCAATCAGCCCCAGCATTTT. It specifies CASSYVSGSNQPQHF.

This clonotype was seen only a few times. This chain uses TRBV5-1 with TRBJ2-1; 9 bases fit TRBD2. V lost 1 base to trimming and J lost 5 bases; unmatched junction nucleotides: 4. CDR3 length: 15 residues. Germline values: CDR1 SGHRS, CDR2 YFSETQ. The CDR3 reads CASSLRASGDNEQFF. The CDR3 DNA is TGCGCCAGCAGCTTGCGGGCTAGCGGGGACAATGAGCAGTTCTTC.

This clonotype was found a few times. The rearrangement uses TRBV10-3 and TRBJ1-2; D is ambiguous. The CDR3 length is 12 residues. With 3 bases removed from V and 4 bases from J, the gap between germline ends came to 6 bases. Germline V gene sequence: CDR1 ENHRY, CDR2 SYGVKD. Here the CDR3 reads CAISDRRYGYTF. The DNA for the CDR3 is TGTGCCATCAGTGACAGGCGCTATGGCTACACCTTC.

The chain joins TRBV7-9 to TRBJ2-7; 9 nucleotides line up with TRBD1. Germline CDR1 and CDR2: SEHNR and FQNEAQ (reference sequence). The CDR3 runs 14 residues. J gave up 5 bases and V 5 bases, and 7 bases lay outside the gene matches. This CDR3 reads CASSRTGERDEQYF. DNA of the CDR3: TGTGCCAGCAGCCGGACAGGGGAGAGGGACGAGCAGTACTTC.

The V gene is TRBV20-1, the J gene TRBJ1-1; D uncertain. The germline V gene has CDR1 DFQATT and CDR2 SNEGSKA (reference sequence). This CDR3 is built from 15 residues. The ends were cut back, 0 bases at V and 5 bases at J, with 16 bases in the middle. In nucleotides, the CDR3 is TGCAGTGCTAGAGATAAGTTAGGCTTATTGACTGAAGCTTTCTTT. Translation: CSARDKLGLLTEAFF.

The chain uses TRBV28 and TRBJ2-3; 9 nucleotides agree with TRBD2. This CDR3 contains 18 residues. The junction had 12 bases not matched to a gene; V was cut back by 5 bases and J by 0 bases. Germline CDR1 reads MDHEN; CDR2 reads SYDVKM. CDR3 sequence reads: CASSPRLAGSRSTDTQYF. The CDR3 DNA sequence: TGTGCCAGCAGTCCCCGGCTAGCGGGGTCTAGAAGCACAGATACGCAGTATTTT.

This clonotype was seen ten or more times. Its ends do not fully match the called genes, so a read error is possible. The chain carries TRBV5-1 and TRBJ2-3; the match to TRBD2 covers 10 bases. This CDR3 is built from 15 residues. CDR1 is SGHRS, CDR2 YFSETQ, per germline. The CDR3 DNA sequence: TGTGCCAGCAGTCTCGGGACTAGCGGCACAGATACGCAGTATTTT. Its translation: CASSLGTSGTDTQYF.

This clonotype was seen only a few times. The chain couples TRBV6-1 to TRBJ1-1, with D perhaps TRBD1 (6 bases). This CDR3 comprises 15 residues. The germline V and J ends were trimmed by 10 bases and 0 bases, with 18 bases remaining between them. Germline V gives CDR1 MNHNS, CDR2 SASEGT. In nucleotides, the CDR3 is TGTGCCACCAAAAGGTCAGGGGCTCTGAACACTGAAGCTTTCTTT. It encodes CATKRSGALNTEAFF.

This chain connects TRBV20-1 to TRBJ2-1; D may be TRBD2 (6 bases). Germline V gene sequence: CDR1 DFQATT, CDR2 SNEGSKA (reference sequence). The CDR3 length is 13 residues. V lost 5 bases and J lost 6, with 14 bases in between. CDR3: CSALDGLLNEQFF. DNA of the CDR3: TGCAGTGCTCTCGACGGACTACTCAATGAGCAGTTCTTC.

This clonotype occurred many times. CDR3 DNA sequence: TGCGCCAGCAGCTTGGACCTGGGGACCAATCAGCCCCAGCATTTT. It is translated as CASSLDLGTNQPQHF. The genes are TRBV5-1 and TRBJ1-5; perhaps TRBD1 as D (5 bases). Germline V gene lookup returns CDR1 SGHRS and CDR2 YFSETQ. The CDR3 has 15 amino acids. V lost 0 bases to trimming and J lost 3 bases, with 10 bases between them.